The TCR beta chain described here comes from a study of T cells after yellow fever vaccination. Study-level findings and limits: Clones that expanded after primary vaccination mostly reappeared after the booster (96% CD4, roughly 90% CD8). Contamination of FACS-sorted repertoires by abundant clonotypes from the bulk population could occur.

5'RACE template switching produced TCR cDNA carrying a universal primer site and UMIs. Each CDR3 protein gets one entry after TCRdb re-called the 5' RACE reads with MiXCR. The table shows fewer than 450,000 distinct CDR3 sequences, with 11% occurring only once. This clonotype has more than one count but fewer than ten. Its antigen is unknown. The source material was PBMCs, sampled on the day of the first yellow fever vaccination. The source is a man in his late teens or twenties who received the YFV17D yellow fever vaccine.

For the CDR3, the DNA is TGTGCCAGCAGTTACTCTCTCCTTGGGGCCAGTTACGAGCAGTACTTC. Translation: CASSYSLLGASYEQYF. The V call is TRBV6-5, the J call TRBJ2-7; possible D gene TRBD1, 5 bases. Germline-derived CDR1 and CDR2 are MNHEY and SVGAGI. This CDR3 contains 16 residues. Trimming removed 0 bases from V and 4 bases from J, with 16 bases in between.